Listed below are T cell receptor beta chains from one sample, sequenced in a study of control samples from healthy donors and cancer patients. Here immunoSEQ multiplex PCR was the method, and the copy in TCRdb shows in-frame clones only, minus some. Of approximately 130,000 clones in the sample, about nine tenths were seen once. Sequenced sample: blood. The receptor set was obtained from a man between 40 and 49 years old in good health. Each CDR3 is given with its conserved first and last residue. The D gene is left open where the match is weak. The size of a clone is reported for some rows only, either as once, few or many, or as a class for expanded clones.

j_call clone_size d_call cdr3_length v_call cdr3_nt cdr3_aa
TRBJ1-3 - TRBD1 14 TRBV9 TGTGCCAGCAGCGGAGGACAGGGGAGAGGCACCATATATTTT CASSGGQGRGTIYF
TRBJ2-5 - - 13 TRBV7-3 TGTGCCAGCAGCCCCGGGCCTGCAGGGACCCAGTACTTC CASSPGPAGTQYF
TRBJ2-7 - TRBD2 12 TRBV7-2 TGTGCCAGCAGCTTACCGGGAGGGCAGCAGTACTTC CASSLPGGQQYF
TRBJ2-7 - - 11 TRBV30 TGTGCCTGGTTCTCTAACTACGAGCAGTACTTC CAWFSNYEQYF
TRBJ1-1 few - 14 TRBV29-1 TGCAGCGTAACGGGACTCTCGATGAACACTGAAGCTTTCTTT CSVTGLSMNTEAFF
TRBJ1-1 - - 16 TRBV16 TGTGCCAGCAGCCAGGAGCGCGGGGGGGCTAACACTGAAGCTTTCTTT CASSQERGGANTEAFF
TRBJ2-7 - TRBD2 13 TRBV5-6 TGTGCCAGCAGCTTGGTGGGAGGGATCGAGCAGTACTTC CASSLVGGIEQYF
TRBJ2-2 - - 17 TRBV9 TGTGCTAGCAGCTCACACAGGGCGGTGGGGAACACCGGGGAGCTGTTTTTT CASSSHRAVGNTGELFF
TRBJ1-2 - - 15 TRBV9 TGTGCCAGCAGCGCTCTGACGGGTCCGTACTATGGCTACACCTTC CASSALTGPYYGYTF
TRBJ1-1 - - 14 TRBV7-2 TGTGCCAGCAGCTTCCAAGACAGAAACACTGAAGCTTTCTTT CASSFQDRNTEAFF
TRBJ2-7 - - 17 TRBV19 TGTGCCAGTACCATATCCTCGGGAGGGACAGGGCGAAACGAGCAGTACTTC CASTISSGGTGRNEQYF
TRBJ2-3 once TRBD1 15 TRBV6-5 TGTGCCAGCAGCCCGGACAGGGGGCTGGCAGATACGCAGTATTTT CASSPDRGLADTQYF
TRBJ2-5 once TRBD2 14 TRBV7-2 TGTGCCAGCAGCTTGTCTAGCGGGGTGGAGACCCAGTACTTC CASSLSSGVETQYF
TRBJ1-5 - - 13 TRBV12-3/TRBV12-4 TGTGCCAGCGCCTTGCGGGGTAGACAGCCCCAGCATTTT CASALRGRQPQHF
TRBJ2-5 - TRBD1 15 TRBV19 TGTGCCAGTAGTATAGGGCCCACAGGGGGGGAGACCCAGTACTTC CASSIGPTGGETQYF
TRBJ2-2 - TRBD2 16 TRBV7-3 TGTGCCAGCAGCCCACGACTAGCGGGGGGTGCCGGGGAGCTGTTTTTT CASSPRLAGGAGELFF
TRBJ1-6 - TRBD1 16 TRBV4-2 TGTGCCAGCAGCCAAGAAAGGGCGGAGGGGGCTTCACCCCTCCACTTT CASSQERAEGASPLHF
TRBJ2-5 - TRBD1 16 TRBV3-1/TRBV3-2 TGTGCCAGCAGTCATTCCGGGACAGGGTTACAAGAGACCCAGTACTTC CASSHSGTGLQETQYF
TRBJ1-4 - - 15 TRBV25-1 TGTGCCAGCAGTGACACGGACAGCCTCTCGGAAAAACTGTTTTTT CASSDTDSLSEKLFF
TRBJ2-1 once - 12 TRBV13 TGTGCCAGCAGAAGGGCAGATGTTGAGCAGTTCTTC CASRRADVEQFF
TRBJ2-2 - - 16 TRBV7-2 TGTGCCAGCAGCTTAGGTGGTGCGGGGAACACCGGGGAGCTGTTTTTT CASSLGGAGNTGELFF
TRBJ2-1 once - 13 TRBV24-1 TGTGCCACCAGTGATTTGATGGATGGTGAGCAGTTCTTC CATSDLMDGEQFF
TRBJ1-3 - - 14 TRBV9 TGTGCCAGCAGCGTAGGGGACTCTGGAAACACCATATATTTT CASSVGDSGNTIYF
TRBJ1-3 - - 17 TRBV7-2 TGTGCCAGCAGCCCCAGCCCCTCCAGGGGAACTGGAAACACCATATATTTT CASSPSPSRGTGNTIYF
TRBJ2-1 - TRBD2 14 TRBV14 TGTGCCAGCAGCGCTTGGGACTACCGGGATGAGCAGTTCTTC CASSAWDYRDEQFF
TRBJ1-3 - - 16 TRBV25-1 TGTGCCAGCAGTGAAGTGGGTGACAAAGCTGGAAACACCATATATTTT CASSEVGDKAGNTIYF
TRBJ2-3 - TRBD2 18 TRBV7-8 TGTGCCAGCAACCGGATTAGCGGGAGCGGGGGGGCGGGAGATACGCAGTATTTT CASNRISGSGGAGDTQYF
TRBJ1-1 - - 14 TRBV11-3 TGTGCCAGCAGCTTAGTACGGGGTACCACTGAAGCTTTCTTT CASSLVRGTTEAFF
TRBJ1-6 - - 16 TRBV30 TGTGCCTGGAGTGTACTCGAGGGGAGTGATAATTCACCCCTCCACTTT CAWSVLEGSDNSPLHF
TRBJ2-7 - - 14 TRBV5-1 TGCGCCAGCAGCTTGGCCTCCGGACACTACGAGCAGTACTTC CASSLASGHYEQYF
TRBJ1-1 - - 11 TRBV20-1 TGCAGTGCCGCGAGGGGTATGAAGGCTTTCTTT CSAARGMKAFF
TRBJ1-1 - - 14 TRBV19 TGTGCCAGTAGTCTAGTACAGAGGAACACTGAAGCTTTCTTT CASSLVQRNTEAFF
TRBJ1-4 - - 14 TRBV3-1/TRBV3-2 TGTGCCAGCAGCCAAGATATTGCAGACGAAAAACTGTTTTTT CASSQDIADEKLFF
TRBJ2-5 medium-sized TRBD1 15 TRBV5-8 TGTGCCAGCAGTTTTGGGACAGCCCAAGAGTTGGCCCAGTACTTC CASSFGTAQELAQYF
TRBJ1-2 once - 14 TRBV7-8 TGTGCCAGCAGCTTCGGGCAGGGCAACTATGGCTACACCTTC CASSFGQGNYGYTF
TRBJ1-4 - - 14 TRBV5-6 TGTGCCAGCAGCTTGGTCGGGGCTGGAGAAAAACTGTTTTTT CASSLVGAGEKLFF
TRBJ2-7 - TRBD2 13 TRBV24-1 TGTGCCATCCAAAGGGACGGGAGGGACGAGCAGTACTTC CAIQRDGRDEQYF
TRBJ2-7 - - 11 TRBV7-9 TGTGCCAGCAGCCCCGGGGGCGAGCAGTACTTC CASSPGGEQYF
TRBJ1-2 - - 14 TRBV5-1 TGCGCCAGCAGCTTTGAGGGGGTGTACTATGGCTACACCTTC CASSFEGVYYGYTF
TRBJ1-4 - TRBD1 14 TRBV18 TGTGCCAGCTCACCAGGGACAGCGAATGAAAAACTGTTTTTT CASSPGTANEKLFF
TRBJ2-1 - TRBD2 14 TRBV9 TGTGCCAGCAGCGTAGTTAGCGGGGGTGATGAGCAGTTCTTC CASSVVSGGDEQFF
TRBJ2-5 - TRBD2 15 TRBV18 TGTGCCAGCTCCCTGGGGACTAGCGGCCGTGAGACCCAGTACTTC CASSLGTSGRETQYF
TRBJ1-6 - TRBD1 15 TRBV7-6 TGTGCCAGCAGCTTGCACAGGGGCGGTAATTCACCCCTCCACTTT CASSLHRGGNSPLHF
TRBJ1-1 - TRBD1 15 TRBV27 TGTGCCAGCAGTCAGGACAGGGGAATGAACACTGAAGCTTTCTTT CASSQDRGMNTEAFF
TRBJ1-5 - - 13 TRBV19 TGTGCCAGTCAGGATTATAGCAATCAGCCCCAGCATTTT CASQDYSNQPQHF
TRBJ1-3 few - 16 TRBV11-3 TGTGCCAGCACCTTTTCCGTCCTCGACTCTGGAAACACCATATATTTT CASTFSVLDSGNTIYF